This T cell receptor (beta chain) derives from a study of T-cell reconstitution after alpha-beta-depleted transplantation in children (dated by TCRdb to the mid-2010s). Regarding the complete study: Using TCR repertoire profiling, the study quantitatively followed how T-cell immune reconstitution unfolded in children after TCRalphabeta/CD19-depleted allogeneic hematopoietic cell transplantation. The full study reports these points: The apparently early recovery of alphabetaT-cell counts about two months after transplant reportedly depended on only several hundred rapidly expanded clones that came from non-depleted graft cells. Over subsequent months, a decline in hyperexpanded clone frequencies was noted, and after one year, T-cell counts and TCRbeta diversity were mostly ascribed to newly produced T cells. The high TCRbeta diversity at day 60 in some patients was ascribed to recipient T cells and intrathymic progenitors that had survived conditioning.

At least ten counts were recorded for this clonotype. The antigen it binds to is not known. No much larger clonotype is one base removed from it; base qualities were not supplied. The junction carries 10 bases between V and J, which are trimmed by 0 bases and 7 bases respectively. CDR1 is given as GTSNPN and CDR2 as SVGIG, both from the germline V gene (reference sequence). The CDR3 numbers 14 residues from cysteine through phenylalanine. Here the CDR3 DNA is all that survives: 42 bases in frame from base 1. The library was generated by PCR. TCRdb names Illumina HiSeq 2500 as the instrument used. To normalize quantification of the TCRbeta repertoire, the TCR libraries were built with molecular barcoding that relied on unique molecular identifiers. TCRdb reanalyzed the raw reads on its own, using fastp at Q25 for trimming and MiXCR for clone calling, and kept in-frame beta chains. CDR3 protein sequences are deduplicated, and each keeps its most common genes and DNA. A total of about 580,000 distinct CDR3 sequences appear in this sample, 23% of them only once. Roughly 15% of the sample is held by the ten biggest clonotypes.

The treatment or condition label corresponds to: allogeneic hematopoietic cell transplantation with graft depleted of TCRalphabeta T cells and CD19 B cells. Transplant recipients were children who received TCRalphabeta/CD19-depleted allogeneic hematopoietic cell grafts. The receptor was derived from a boy under two years old who had a stem cell transplant for acute myeloid leukemia, so the T cells may come from the graft donor. The rearranged segments are TRBV30 and TRBJ1-6, with a tentative D gene TRBD1 over 6 matching bases. The sample was PBMCs, mostly from graft donor cells, taken 360 days after TCRalphabeta/CD19-depleted stem cell transplant. The CDR3 here reads CAWSVGTRNSPLHF. The DNA reads TGTGCCTGGAGTGTCGGGACACGGAATTCACCCCTCCACTTT.